This TCR beta chain stems from a study of cytotoxic CD8 clonotypes in ibrutinib-treated CLL. Germline CDR1 is KGHSH and CDR2 is LQKENI. This CDR3 spans 16 amino acids. Trimming left V 2 bases short and J 0 bases short, with 11 bases between. The intended depth for sequencing was 1 in 200,000 to 1 in 1 million T cells. Method: immunoSEQ multiplex PCR; TCRdb's copy keeps in-frame clones and lacks some. The data contain 150,000 to 250,000 clones, approximately 68% of them singletons. Here the sequenced sample was PBMCs, taken after 24 months of ibrutinib treatment. The chain uses TRBV18 and TRBJ1-3; D is uncertain. The TCR originated in a human donor with chronic lymphocytic leukemia. The CDR3 loop is CASSPTGSHSGNTIYF. The CDR3 DNA is TGTGCCAGCTCACCAACGGGTTCCCACTCTGGAAACACCATATATTTT.